The rows below give T cell receptor beta chains drawn from one sample of a study of blood T cell repertoires in COVID-19. The protocol was immunoSEQ multiplex PCR, while the TCRdb copy is restricted to in-frame clones and leaves out a portion. The sample comprises approximately 280,000 clones, around 90% of which are singletons, and more than 7.5% rests with the top ten. The specimen was peripheral blood. The receptors were gathered from a man between 18 and 29 years old with active or convalescent COVID-19. CDR3s include the opening cysteine and the closing phenylalanine or tryptophan. Each record gives: J gene, V gene, D gene, clone size, CDR3 protein, CDR3 DNA. The D gene is left open where the match is weak. Clone size appears in some rows only: once, few, many, or a class for an expanded clone.

TRBJ2-7 | TRBV6-5 | TRBD1 | NA | CASSPGGPYEQYF | TGTGCCAGCAGTCCAGGGGGCCCCTACGAGCAGTACTTC
TRBJ2-5 | TRBV4-1 | TRBD2 | NA | CASSLEGAGGQSSLVETQYF | TGCGCCAGCAGCCTCGAGGGGGCGGGGGGGCAGTCGAGTCTAGTAGAGACCCAGTACTTC
TRBJ1-1 | TRBV6-2/TRBV6-3 | NA | NA | CASSYGTRNTEAFF | TGTGCCAGCAGTTACGGTACGCGGAACACTGAAGCTTTCTTT
TRBJ2-2 | TRBV2 | NA | NA | CASGQSNTGELFF | TGTGCCAGCGGACAGTCGAACACCGGGGAGCTGTTTTTT
TRBJ2-1 | TRBV13 | TRBD2 | NA | CASSGGGAPNEQFF | TGTGCCAGCAGTGGCGGGGGGGCACCCAATGAGCAGTTCTTC
TRBJ2-2 | TRBV29-1 | TRBD1 | NA | CSVPDRTGELFF | TGCAGCGTCCCGGACAGGACCGGGGAGCTGTTTTTT
TRBJ1-4 | TRBV18 | TRBD1 | NA | CASSEDRGEKLFF | TGTGCCAGCTCAGAGGACAGGGGCGAGAAACTGTTTTTT
TRBJ2-7 | TRBV3-1/TRBV3-2 | TRBD2 | NA | CASRDTSGGDEQYF | TGTGCCAGCAGGGACACTAGCGGGGGTGACGAGCAGTACTTC
TRBJ2-2 | TRBV11-2 | NA | NA | CASSSVRDSHGELFF | TGTGCCAGCAGCTCCGTCCGGGACTCGCACGGGGAGCTGTTTTTT
TRBJ2-7 | TRBV27 | TRBD2 | many | CASSLAGETYEQYF | TGTGCCAGCAGCCTCGCGGGGGAAACCTACGAGCAGTACTTC
TRBJ2-2 | TRBV7-3 | TRBD2 | NA | CASSRLPLGPSGGVANTGELFF | TGTGCCAGCAGCCGGCTCCCTCTCGGACCTAGCGGGGGGGTCGCGAACACCGGGGAGCTGTTTTTT
TRBJ2-7 | TRBV3-1/TRBV3-2 | TRBD1 | NA | CASSQAAGGSYEQYF | TGTGCCAGCAGCCAAGCGGCAGGGGGCTCGTACGAGCAGTACTTC
TRBJ2-2 | TRBV27 | TRBD1 | NA | CASSSTGAGELFF | TGTGCCAGCAGTTCGACAGGGGCCGGGGAGCTGTTTTTT
TRBJ2-4 | TRBV13 | NA | NA | CASSFSAGDIQYF | TGTGCCAGCAGCTTTAGCGCCGGGGACATTCAGTACTTC
TRBJ2-1 | TRBV7-9 | TRBD1 | NA | CASRGQGPHNEQFF | TGTGCCAGCAGGGGACAGGGGCCCCACAATGAGCAGTTCTTC
TRBJ1-1 | TRBV11-3 | TRBD1 | NA | CASSPFLDREAGNTEAFF | TGTGCCAGCAGCCCATTCCTGGACAGGGAAGCTGGGAACACTGAAGCTTTCTTT
TRBJ2-3 | TRBV1 | NA | NA | CTSSQDGGGPRDTQYF | TGCACCAGCAGCCAAGATGGCGGAGGGCCTAGGGATACGCAGTATTTT
TRBJ1-2 | TRBV10-3 | NA | NA | CAISDVRSNYGYTF | TGTGCCATCAGTGATGTTCGGTCTAACTATGGCTACACCTTC
TRBJ1-1 | TRBV7-9 | NA | NA | CASSSTGTNTEAFF | TGTGCCAGCAGCTCGACCGGGACTAACACTGAAGCTTTCTTT
TRBJ2-3 | TRBV5-6 | NA | NA | CASSLAPRRSTDTQYF | TGTGCCAGCAGCTTGGCCCCGCGTCGGAGCACAGATACGCAGTATTTT
TRBJ2-2 | TRBV5-5 | NA | NA | CASSLVAEANTGELFF | TGTGCCAGCAGCTTGGTTGCGGAAGCGAACACCGGGGAGCTGTTTTTT
TRBJ2-1 | TRBV5-1 | TRBD1 | NA | CASSSGQGYNEQFF | TGCGCCAGCAGCTCTGGACAGGGGTACAATGAGCAGTTCTTC
TRBJ2-2 | TRBV28 | NA | NA | CASSSRGYNTGELFF | TGTGCCAGCAGTTCCCGGGGGTATAACACCGGGGAGCTGTTTTTT
TRBJ2-6 | TRBV5-1 | TRBD2 | NA | CASTPRGASGANVLTF | TGCGCCAGCACCCCGCGGGGGGCTTCTGGGGCCAACGTCCTGACTTTC
TRBJ1-1 | TRBV16 | TRBD1 | NA | CASSFPGQGASFF | TGTGCCAGCAGCTTCCCGGGACAGGGGGCCTCTTTCTTT
TRBJ2-7 | TRBV13 | TRBD2 | NA | CASRRGGSRYEQYF | TGTGCCAGCAGGCGCGGGGGGTCCCGTTACGAGCAGTACTTC
TRBJ2-7 | TRBV6-2/TRBV6-3 | TRBD2 | NA | CASSLPGGTRAYEQYF | TGTGCCAGCAGTTTGCCGGGAGGGACTAGGGCCTACGAGCAGTACTTC
TRBJ2-7 | TRBV7-2 | TRBD1 | NA | CASSSTGGYEQYF | TGTGCCAGCAGCTCCACAGGGGGCTACGAGCAGTACTTC
TRBJ2-1 | TRBV27 | TRBD1 | NA | CASSLYRDRGRNEQFF | TGTGCCAGCAGTTTATACCGGGACAGGGGGCGGAATGAGCAGTTCTTC
TRBJ1-1 | TRBV18 | TRBD1 | NA | CASSPRDRNTEAFF | TGTGCCAGCTCACCCCGGGACAGAAACACTGAAGCTTTCTTT
TRBJ1-4 | TRBV2 | TRBD1 | NA | CASSRNRGKGGSEKLFF | TGTGCCAGCAGTAGAAACAGGGGAAAGGGCGGCAGTGAAAAACTGTTTTTT
TRBJ2-7 | TRBV7-2 | TRBD2 | NA | CASRPGGISYEQYF | TGTGCCAGCAGGCCGGGGGGAATTTCTTACGAGCAGTACTTC
TRBJ2-7 | TRBV5-6 | NA | NA | CASTKNRGAEVYEQYF | TGTGCCAGCACCAAAAATCGGGGGGCCGAGGTCTACGAGCAGTACTTC
TRBJ1-5 | TRBV6-2/TRBV6-3 | NA | NA | CASSYDGVNQPQHF | TGTGCCAGCAGTTACGACGGGGTCAATCAGCCCCAGCATTTT
TRBJ2-7 | TRBV11-2 | TRBD2 | NA | CASRSRGWEQYF | TGTGCCAGCAGGTCGCGGGGGTGGGAGCAGTACTTC
TRBJ1-2 | TRBV7-8 | NA | NA | CASSARGGRTNYGYTF | TGTGCCAGCAGCGCAAGGGGCGGCAGAACTAACTATGGCTACACCTTC
TRBJ2-7 | TRBV6-1 | NA | NA | CASSERWGLEGEQYF | TGTGCCAGCAGTGAACGTTGGGGACTCGAAGGGGAGCAGTACTTC
TRBJ2-7 | TRBV20-1 | NA | NA | CSAHGPGPYF | TGCAGTGCACATGGCCCAGGCCCGTACTTC
TRBJ2-1 | TRBV6-2/TRBV6-3 | TRBD1 | NA | CASSTWDSFEQFF | TGTGCCAGCAGTACGTGGGACAGCTTTGAGCAGTTCTTC
TRBJ2-1 | TRBV10-1 | NA | NA | CASSEFRYNEQFF | TGCGCCAGCAGTGAGTTTCGGTACAATGAGCAGTTCTTC
TRBJ1-2 | TRBV4-1 | NA | once | CASSPTVGERGYTF | TGCGCCAGCAGCCCAACAGTTGGGGAGCGTGGCTACACCTTC
TRBJ2-7 | TRBV7-2 | TRBD1 | NA | CASSLPDRANEQYF | TGTGCCAGCAGCTTACCGGACAGGGCGAACGAGCAGTACTTC
TRBJ2-7 | TRBV29-1 | TRBD1 | NA | CSVGMLGTGSHEQYF | TGCAGCGTTGGAATGTTGGGGACAGGGTCACACGAGCAGTACTTC
TRBJ2-2 | TRBV6-2/TRBV6-3 | TRBD1 | NA | CASSQGAGELFF | TGTGCCAGCAGCCAGGGGGCCGGGGAGCTGTTTTTT
TRBJ1-5 | TRBV7-2 | TRBD1 | NA | CASSLGQGNQPQHF | TGTGCCAGCAGCTTGGGACAGGGCAATCAGCCCCAGCATTTT
TRBJ1-4 | TRBV5-1 | NA | NA | CASSPVATNEKLFF | TGCGCCAGCAGCCCCGTCGCAACTAATGAAAAACTGTTTTTT
TRBJ2-7 | TRBV6-5 | NA | NA | CASSSYRDKPYEQYF | TGTGCCAGCAGTTCGTACCGGGACAAACCCTACGAGCAGTACTTC
TRBJ2-7 | TRBV5-6 | TRBD1 | NA | CASSPRLQGDEQYF | TGTGCCAGCAGCCCACGTCTACAGGGGGACGAGCAGTACTTC
TRBJ1-4 | TRBV3-1/TRBV3-2 | TRBD1 | NA | CASSLRTGGREKLFF | TGTGCCAGCAGCCTTCGGACAGGGGGTCGGGAAAAACTGTTTTTT
TRBJ2-3 | TRBV4-1 | NA | NA | CASSQDVADPGTQYF | TGCGCCAGCAGCCAAGATGTGGCGGATCCTGGAACGCAGTATTTT
TRBJ1-4 | TRBV3-1/TRBV3-2 | NA | NA | CASSQAPAGAEKLFF | TGTGCCAGCAGCCAAGCCCCGGCAGGCGCAGAAAAACTGTTTTTT
TRBJ2-7 | TRBV9 | TRBD2 | once | CASSASGGPSEQYF | TGTGCCAGCAGCGCTAGCGGGGGGCCCTCCGAGCAGTACTTC
TRBJ2-3 | TRBV3-1/TRBV3-2 | NA | NA | CASSLADTQYF | TGTGCCAGCAGCCTAGCAGATACGCAGTATTTT